These T cell receptor beta chains were read from a single sample in a study of blood T cell repertoires in COVID-19. Produced via immunoSEQ multiplex PCR; TCRdb's table is partial and in-frame only. This table has 250,000 to 350,000 clones, 80% to 90% appearing once. Sequenced sample: peripheral blood. These receptors were taken from a woman in her seventies with COVID-19, enrolled during active disease. Each CDR3 is given without its conserved first and last residue.

J	V	CDR3
TRBJ2-7	TRBV6-6	ASISGTSNYEQY
TRBJ2-5	TRBV12-5	ASGSLRDSYQETQY
TRBJ1-6	TRBV6-5	ASSYLAGGNSPLH
TRBJ1-1	TRBV30	AWDMNTEAF
TRBJ2-1	TRBV11-3	ASSLGQGGNEQF
TRBJ1-2	TRBV24-1	ATSDTGAYGYT
TRBJ1-5	TRBV29-1	SVVAGDQPQH
TRBJ2-5	TRBV20-1	SASDFLETQY
TRBJ2-7	TRBV2	ASRPWRSYEQY
TRBJ2-7	TRBV2	ALRPGGNYEQY
TRBJ1-6	TRBV7-2	ASSPGQGMKSPLH